This TCR beta chain was sequenced in a study of beta chain features in type 1 diabetes. Comment on this clone: Its specificity is unknown.

The isolated RNA, all of it, was reverse transcribed, so expressed TCRB transcripts were what got sequenced. The method was immunoSEQ multiplex PCR; TCRdb's version includes in-frame clones alone and lacks a portion of them. Of about 160,000 clones listed, roughly 10% are singletons. The CDR3 covers 15 residues. J was trimmed by 1 base and V by 5 bases; bases with no gene match: 6. Germline V gene data show CDR1 as SGHAT and CDR2 as FQNNGV. Study observations and caveats: Type 1 diabetes patients showed a moderate but significant shortening of TCRB CDR3s in all four CD4+ subsets.

The chain links TRBV11-2 to TRBJ2-5; 8 bases fit TRBD2. Sequencing was done on a sample of central memory CD4+ T cells from blood. This receptor was taken from a woman aged 25 to 39 with type 1 diabetes. The CDR3 DNA follows: TGTGCCAGCAGCCGAGACCTAGCGGGCCAAGAGACCCAGTACTTC. It yields the protein CASSRDLAGQETQYF.